Listed below are T cell receptor beta chains from one sample, sequenced in a study of blood T cell repertoires in COVID-19. Method: immunoSEQ multiplex PCR; TCRdb's copy keeps in-frame clones and lacks some. The sample yields approximately 96,000 clones, roughly 80% seen once. The sequenced sample was peripheral blood. These receptors originate from a woman older than 75 with acute or convalescent COVID-19. Both conserved end residues are part of each CDR3. A D gene is named only where the DNA matches it firmly. Size is stated for part of the rows, as once, few or many counts, or as a class when the clone is expanded.

CDR3nt	CDR3aa	abundance	d_gene	v_gene	j_gene	len
TGTGCCAGCTCATCTCGCGACAGGGGGCTTGCTGGGGCCAACGTCCTGACTTTC	CASSSRDRGLAGANVLTF	-	TRBD1	TRBV18	TRBJ2-6	18
TGCAGTGCTATTGGCTCTGGGCCCCAGCATTTT	CSAIGSGPQHF	-	-	TRBV20-1	TRBJ1-5	11
TGTGCCAGCAGCTTAGCCCAGGCAGGGAACGACGGCTACACCTTC	CASSLAQAGNDGYTF	-	-	TRBV7-9	TRBJ1-2	15
TGTGCCAGCAGGGGTACAGGGGGCGAATACGAGCAGTACTTC	CASRGTGGEYEQYF	few	TRBD1	TRBV28	TRBJ2-7	14
TGTGCCAGCAGCTTACGGAGCGCGTTTTACAATGAGCAGTTCTTC	CASSLRSAFYNEQFF	-	-	TRBV13	TRBJ2-1	15
TGTGCCAGCAGCTTACTAAGGGGGACGAACGAGCAGTACTTC	CASSLLRGTNEQYF	few	-	TRBV7-9	TRBJ2-7	14
TGTGCCAGCGGCCGGACAGGGGGGGAGACCCAGTACTTC	CASGRTGGETQYF	-	TRBD1	TRBV7-2	TRBJ2-5	13
TGCAGCGTTGACCTAGCGGGGGCTCATGAGCAGTTCTTC	CSVDLAGAHEQFF	-	TRBD2	TRBV29-1	TRBJ2-1	13
TGTGCCAGCAGTCGGGGACAGAACTATGGCTACACCTTC	CASSRGQNYGYTF	-	TRBD1	TRBV6-2/TRBV6-3	TRBJ1-2	13
TGTGCCAGCTCACAGAGGGAGAACACTGAAGCTTTCTTT	CASSQRENTEAFF	once	-	TRBV18	TRBJ1-1	13
TGCAGCGTTTCACAGGGGCTGGGGAACACTGAAGCTTTCTTT	CSVSQGLGNTEAFF	few	TRBD1	TRBV29-1	TRBJ1-1	14